What follows describes a single T cell receptor (beta chain). The antigen remains undetermined. Time point reported: week 5, during vaccination. In the vaccine, a single dose held 300 ug of the mutant IDH1 20-mer peptide, along with topical imiquimod. New astrocytomas of WHO grade 3 or 4 that were IDH1-mutant and ATRX-lost were found in the donors. Looked up from germline, CDR1 is SGHVS and CDR2 is FQNEAQ. V lost 1 base to trimming and J lost 5 bases, with 6 bases between them. The length of the CDR3 is 12 residues. This record belongs to a study of a mutant IDH1 vaccine in newly diagnosed glioma. Study details: Across weeks 1, 3, 5, 7, 11, 15, 19 and 23, patients received a vaccination each time, eight in all. Prior therapy was radiotherapy, temozolomide, or both; most received both. Vaccines were begun 4-6 weeks after radiotherapy alone, or with temozolomide cycles.

Repertoires were generated with immunoSEQ multiplex PCR, while TCRdb's copy carries only in-frame clones and drops some. This sample yields approximately 57,000 clones, of which approximately 80% are seen a single time; 3% to 3.5% belongs to the top ten. The specimen was PBMCs, collected from a glioma patient whose treatment included an IDH1 peptide vaccine. This sequence originates from a woman aged 18-29 years with glioma. Some clones in this sample may be carry-over from other donors' samples. This chain connects TRBV7-8 to TRBJ2-7; D is possibly TRBD1 (5 bases). The CDR3 protein is CASSLGGHEQYF. DNA for the CDR3: TGTGCCAGCAGCTTAGGGGGCCACGAGCAGTACTTC.